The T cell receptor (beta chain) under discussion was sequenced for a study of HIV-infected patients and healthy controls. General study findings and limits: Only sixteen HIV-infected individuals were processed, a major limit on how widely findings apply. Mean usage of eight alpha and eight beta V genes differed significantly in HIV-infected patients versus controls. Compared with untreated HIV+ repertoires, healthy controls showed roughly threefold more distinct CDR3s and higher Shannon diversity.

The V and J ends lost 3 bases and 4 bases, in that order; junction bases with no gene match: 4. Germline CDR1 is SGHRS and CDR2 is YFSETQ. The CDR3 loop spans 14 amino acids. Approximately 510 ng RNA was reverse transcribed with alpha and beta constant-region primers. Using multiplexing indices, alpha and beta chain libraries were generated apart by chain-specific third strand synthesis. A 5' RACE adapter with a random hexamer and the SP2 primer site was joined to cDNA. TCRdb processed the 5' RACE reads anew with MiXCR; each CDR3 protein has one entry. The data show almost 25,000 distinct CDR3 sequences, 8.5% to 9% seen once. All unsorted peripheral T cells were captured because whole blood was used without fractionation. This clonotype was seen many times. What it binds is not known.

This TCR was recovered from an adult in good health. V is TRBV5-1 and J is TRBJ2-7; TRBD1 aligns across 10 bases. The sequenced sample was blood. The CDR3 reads CASSSGTGVYEQYF. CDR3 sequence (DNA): TGCGCCAGCAGCTCCGGGACAGGGGTGTACGAGCAGTACTTC. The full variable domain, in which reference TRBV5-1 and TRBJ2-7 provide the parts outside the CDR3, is KAGVTQTPRYLIKTRGQQVTLSCSPISGHRSVSWYQQTPGQGLQFLFEYFSETQRNKGNFPGRFSGRQFSNSRSEMNVSTLELGDSALYLCASSSGTGVYEQYFGPGTRLTVT.